This TCR beta chain was sequenced in a study of shared clonotypes between healthy human individuals. The junction had 4 bases not matched to a gene; V was cut back by 1 base and J by 3 bases. Germline CDR1 and CDR2: SGHAT and FQNNGV. CDR3 length: 15 amino acids. TCRdb's table, derived via immunoSEQ multiplex PCR, lists solely in-frame clones and lacks some. The table has about 330,000 clones, 74% seen once. Study-level results: Investigators expected sequencing depth to affect clonotype sharing among donors.

This clone was seen repeatedly, ten times or more. Its specificity is unknown. This receptor was taken from a man aged 30-40 years in good health. Material for sequencing was memory CD4+ T cells sorted from blood. Indicated subset: CD45RA-negative fraction. The chain recombines TRBV11-2 with TRBJ2-7; 9 nucleotides agree with TRBD2. CDR3 sequence (DNA): TGTGCCAGCAGCTTAGTCGCGGGAGGGCACTACGAGCAGTACTTC. This translates into CASSLVAGGHYEQYF. The full variable domain, rest sourced from reference TRBV11-2 and TRBJ2-7, is EAGVAQSPRYKIIEKRQSVAFWCNPISGHATLYWYQQILGQGPKLLIQFQNNGVVDDSQLPKDRFSAERLKGVDSTLKIQPAKLEDSAVYLCASSLVAGGHYEQYFGPGTRLTVT.